This T cell receptor beta chain is drawn from a study of blood T cell repertoires in COVID-19. Libraries were prepared by immunoSEQ multiplex PCR; TCRdb keeps only in-frame clonotypes and omits some of them. Here the sample spans some 150,000 clones, about 80% being singletons. This clone showed up just a few times. This CDR3 is built from 12 residues. V was shortened by 3 bases and J by 3 bases, with 9 bases between the two germline ends. Germline assignment: CDR1 GTSNPN and CDR2 SVGIG (reference sequence). This sequence joins TRBV30 and TRBJ2-7; TRBD1 might be the D (5 bases). The sequence derives from a woman of 80 years or more with acute or convalescent COVID-19. Sequenced input: peripheral blood. The CDR3 bases are TGTGCCTGGAGACCAGGGCACTACGAGCAGTACTTC. Its translation is CAWRPGHYEQYF.